These 18 T cell receptor beta chains came from one sample sequenced in a study of identical twins. Using its own MiXCR run on the 5' RACE reads, TCRdb lists one record per CDR3 protein. In the table there are 650,000 to 800,000 distinct CDR3 sequences, 8% to 9% of which are singletons. A further study also used this sample, focusing on yellow fever vaccine responses in identical twins.

The source material was PBMCs. These receptors came from a woman under 30 in good health.

This chain connects TRBV29-1 to TRBJ2-7; D is ambiguous. With 6 bases removed from V and 1 base from J, the gap between germline ends came to 10 bases. The germline V gene has CDR1 SQVTM and CDR2 ANQGSEA. CDR3 length equals 12 residues. The CDR3 loop is CSVQVGSYEQYF. DNA for the CDR3: TGCAGCGTCCAAGTGGGTTCCTACGAGCAGTACTTC.

This clonotype was seen a few times. V usage is TRBV20-1 and J usage is TRBJ2-3; the match to TRBD2 covers 14 bases. This CDR3 has 16 residues. V shed 1 base and J 7 bases; nucleotides not matched to a gene: 7. From germline, CDR1 is DFQATT and CDR2 SNEGSKA (reference sequence). CDR3 DNA: TGCAGTGCTAGAGGACTAGCGGGAGGGCCGGGGAATACGCAGTATTTT. Translating gives CSARGLAGGPGNTQYF.

This clonotype was seen ten or more times. CDR3 nucleotides: TGTGCCAGCGGACAGGGGGCGGGCACAGATACGCAGTATTTT. Translated, it gives CASGQGAGTDTQYF. The chain employs TRBV11-2 and TRBJ2-3, with 11 positions matching TRBD1. This CDR3 is built from 14 residues. Unmatched junction bases numbered 2, after V lost 8 bases and J lost 1 base. The V gene's germline CDR1 is SGHAT and CDR2 FQNNGV.

This clonotype came up many times. The V call is TRBV29-1, the J call TRBJ2-7; no clear D gene. Germline-derived CDR1 and CDR2 are SQVTM and ANQGSEA. The CDR3 covers 13 residues. V gave up 0 bases and J gave up 2 bases, with 8 bases separating them. In nucleotides, the CDR3 is TGCAGCGTTGAAGAAAAAGAACCCTACGAGCAGTACTTC. It yields the protein CSVEEKEPYEQYF.

This clonotype was observed a few times. This sequence joins TRBV6-7 and TRBJ1-5; 8 bases are a match to TRBD1. TRBV6-7 falls under the ORF class, with uncertain function. The ends lost 4 bases at V and 5 bases at J; junction bases unmatched: 13. CDR3 length: 17 residues. CDR3 nucleotides: TGTGCCAGCAGTTCCCCGTCGGCAGGGGGCTTATATCAGCCCCAGCATTTT. This sequence encodes CASSSPSAGGLYQPQHF.

This clonotype was counted many times. The chain employs TRBV24-1 and TRBJ1-3; 8 nucleotides agree with TRBD1. Unmatched junction bases numbered 2, after V lost 1 base and J lost 4 bases. The CDR3 runs to 15 residues. Germline V CDR1 and CDR2: KGHDR, SFDVKD. CDR3 DNA: TGTGCCACCAGTGATTTCGACAGGGGAGGAAACACCATATATTTT. This sequence encodes CATSDFDRGGNTIYF.

The chain employs TRBV27 and TRBJ2-7; 11 bases line up with TRBD2. Germline V CDR1 and CDR2: MNHEY, SMNVEV (reference sequence). Trimming removed 5 bases from V and 3 bases from J; junction bases left unmatched: 9. The CDR3 spans 16 residues. The CDR3 DNA reads TGTGCCAGCAGTCCCCTCGGGACTAGCGGATACTACGAGCAGTACTTC. Amino acids: CASSPLGTSGYYEQYF.

Many counts were recorded for this clonotype. This chain uses TRBV5-6 with TRBJ2-7; unclear D gene. CDR1 and CDR2 (germline): SGHDT, YYEEEE. The length of the CDR3 is 15 residues. The V gene lost 2 bases and the J gene lost 1 base, with 13 bases spanning the gap. CDR3 DNA sequence: TGTGCCAGCAGCTTTCGGGCATTAGGATCCTACGAGCAGTACTTC. Translated, it gives CASSFRALGSYEQYF.

The chain has TRBV4-3 and TRBJ2-1; 7 nucleotides line up with TRBD2. Germline V gene lookup returns CDR1 LGHNA and CDR2 YSLEER. The CDR3 contains 16 residues. Germline trimming cut 0 bases from V and 4 bases from J; bases unmatched to any gene: 6. The CDR3 DNA is TGCGCCAGCAGCCAAGACGCGGGAGCGGGGTACAATGAGCAGTTCTTC. This gives the protein CASSQDAGAGYNEQFF.

This rearrangement joins TRBV20-1 to TRBJ2-2; D not certain. Trimming pared 3 bases from V and 4 bases from J, leaving 12 bases between. The CDR3 sequence is 14 residues long. Germline CDR1 is DFQATT and CDR2 is SNEGSKA (reference sequence). The CDR3 nucleotides are TGCAGTGCTAGTGGTGGCCTCCTCACCGGGGAGCTGTTTTTT. Protein: CSASGGLLTGELFF.

This clonotype has a handful of counts. The chain has TRBV7-9 and TRBJ2-7; 9 bases line up with TRBD1. Germline values: CDR1 SEHNR, CDR2 FQNEAQ (reference sequence). Germline trimming cut 6 bases from V and 0 bases from J; bases unmatched to any gene: 3. CDR3 size: 14 residues. In DNA form, the CDR3 reads TGTGCCAGCAGGGACAGGGGTGGCTCCTACGAGCAGTACTTC. Translation: CASRDRGGSYEQYF.

This clonotype has a handful of counts. This sequence joins TRBV7-9 and TRBJ2-7; D possibly corresponds to TRBD1 (5 bases). V was shortened by 5 bases and J by 4 bases, with 15 bases between the two germline ends. This CDR3 has 14 amino acids. Per the germline V gene, CDR1 is SEHNR and CDR2 is FQNEAQ (reference sequence). The CDR3 loop reads CASSPDDRIYEQYF. The CDR3 DNA is TGTGCCAGCAGCCCGGACGACAGAATTTACGAGCAGTACTTC.

This clonotype was counted between two and nine times. The chain recombines TRBV2 with TRBJ2-3, with D possibly TRBD2 on 6 matching bases. The CDR3 extends over 15 amino acids. Germline CDR1 is SNHLY and CDR2 is FYNNEI. The V and J ends lost 2 bases and 3 bases respectively, with 12 bases between them. The CDR3 coding sequence is TGTGCCAGCAGTGAAAGGGCGGGACGGACAGATACGCAGTATTTT. It encodes CASSERAGRTDTQYF.

This clonotype was recorded at least ten times. The rearrangement links TRBV28 to TRBJ2-2; the match to TRBD1 covers 7 bases. The CDR3 extends over 14 amino acids. Germline lookup yields CDR1 MDHEN and CDR2 SYDVKM. Trimming cost V 2 bases and J 5 bases; bases outside gene matches: 2. Here the CDR3 reads CASSLLRGTGELFF. The CDR3 DNA sequence: TGTGCCAGCAGTTTACTCAGGGGGACCGGGGAGCTGTTTTTT.

This clonotype was observed many times. The CDR3 sequence is CASNPDRAGEQFF. CDR3 sequence (DNA): TGTGCCAGCAACCCCGACAGGGCCGGCGAGCAGTTCTTC. V gene TRBV12-3 or TRBV12-4 combines with J gene TRBJ2-1; TRBD1 aligns across 7 bases. V lost 7 bases, J lost 10 bases, and 10 bases stayed unmatched. The CDR3 covers 13 residues.

This clonotype was recorded many times. V usage is TRBV5-1 and J usage is TRBJ2-1; 7 bases are a match to TRBD1. J was trimmed by 9 bases and V by 4 bases; bases with no gene match: 13. The CDR3 is 15 amino acids. Germline V lookup: CDR1 SGHRS, CDR2 YFSETQ. CDR3 residues: CASSETGKELAEQFF. The CDR3 region has the DNA TGCGCCAGCAGCGAGACAGGGAAAGAGTTAGCTGAGCAGTTCTTC.

This chain joins TRBV5-1 and TRBJ1-2; D perhaps matches TRBD1 (5 bases). The germline V and J ends were trimmed by 1 base and 4 bases, with 14 bases remaining between them. The CDR3 is 15 residues long. From germline, CDR1 is SGHRS and CDR2 YFSETQ. CDR3 amino acids: CASSLWGTATYGYTF. CDR3 nucleotide sequence: TGCGCCAGCAGCTTGTGGGGGACCGCCACCTATGGCTACACCTTC.

This clonotype was observed many times. The chain combines TRBV18 with TRBJ2-1, with 11 positions matching TRBD1. CDR1 is KGHSH, CDR2 LQKENI, per germline. This CDR3 contains 16 residues. V trimming: 1 base; J trimming: 6 bases; junction bases outside the gene matches: 5. The DNA of the CDR3 is TGTGCCAGCTCACCACAAGGACAGGGGGCTTTCAATGAGCAGTTCTTC. Amino acids: CASSPQGQGAFNEQFF.